The T cell receptor (beta chain) under discussion was sequenced for a study of OX40 agonist ivuxolimab in advanced cancers. Sequencing used immunoSEQ multiplex PCR; TCRdb keeps in-frame clones, though not all of them. The repertoire holds under 85,000 clones, with around 87% as singletons. CDR1 is MNHEY, CDR2 SMNVEV, per germline (reference sequence). This CDR3 comprises 15 residues. The gene calls are TRBV27 and TRBJ1-1, with 12 nucleotides matching TRBD1. The sequence came from an adult with an advanced solid tumor such as melanoma, head and neck, liver or kidney cancer. Sequenced here: CD4+ or CD8+ T cells sorted from blood, sampled in a trial of the OX40 agonist ivuxolimab. The CDR3: CACRGQGARNTEAFF. The CDR3 DNA follows: TGTGCTTGTAGGGGACAGGGGGCCAGGAACACTGAAGCTTTCTTT.